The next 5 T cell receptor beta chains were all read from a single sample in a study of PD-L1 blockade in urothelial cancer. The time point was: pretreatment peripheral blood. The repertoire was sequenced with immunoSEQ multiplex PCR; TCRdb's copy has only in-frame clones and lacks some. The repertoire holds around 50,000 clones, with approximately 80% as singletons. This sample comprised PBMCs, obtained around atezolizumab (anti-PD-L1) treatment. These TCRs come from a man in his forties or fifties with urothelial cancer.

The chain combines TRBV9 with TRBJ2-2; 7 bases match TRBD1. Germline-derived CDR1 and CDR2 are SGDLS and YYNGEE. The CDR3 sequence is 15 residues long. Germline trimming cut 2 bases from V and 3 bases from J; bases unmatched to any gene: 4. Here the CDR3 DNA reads TGTGCCAGCAGCGTCCAGGGACAGTACACCGGGGAGCTGTTTTTT. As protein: CASSVQGQYTGELFF.

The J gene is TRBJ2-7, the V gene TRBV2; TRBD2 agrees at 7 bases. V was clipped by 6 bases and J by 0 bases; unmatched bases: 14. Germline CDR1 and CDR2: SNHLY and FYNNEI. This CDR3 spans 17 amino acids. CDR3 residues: CASRTPRGGPSSYEQYF. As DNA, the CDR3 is TGTGCCAGCAGAACTCCCCGGGGAGGGCCGAGCTCCTACGAGCAGTACTTC.

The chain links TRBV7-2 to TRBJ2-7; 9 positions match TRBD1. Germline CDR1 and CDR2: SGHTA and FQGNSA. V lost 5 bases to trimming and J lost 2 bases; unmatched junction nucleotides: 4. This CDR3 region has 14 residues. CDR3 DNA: TGTGCCAGCAGCCAGGGACAGGGCCCCTACGAGCAGTACTTC. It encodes CASSQGQGPYEQYF. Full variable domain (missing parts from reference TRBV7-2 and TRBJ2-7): GAGVSQSPSNKVTEKGKDVELRCDPISGHTALYWYRQSLGQGLEFLIYFQGNSAPDKSGLPSDRFSAERTGGSVSTLTIQRTQQEDSAVYLCASSQGQGPYEQYFGPGTRLTVT.

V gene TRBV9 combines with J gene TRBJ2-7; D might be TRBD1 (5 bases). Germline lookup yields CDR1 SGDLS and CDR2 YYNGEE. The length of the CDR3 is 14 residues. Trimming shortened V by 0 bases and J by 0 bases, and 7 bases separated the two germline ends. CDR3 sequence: CASSVAGFSYEQYF. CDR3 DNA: TGTGCCAGCAGCGTAGCAGGGTTCTCCTACGAGCAGTACTTC. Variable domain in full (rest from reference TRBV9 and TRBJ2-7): DSGVTQTPKHLITATGQRVTLRCSPRSGDLSVYWYQQSLDQGLQFLIQYYNGEERAKGNILERFSAQQFPDLHSELNLSSLELGDSALYFCASSVAGFSYEQYFGPGTRLTVT.

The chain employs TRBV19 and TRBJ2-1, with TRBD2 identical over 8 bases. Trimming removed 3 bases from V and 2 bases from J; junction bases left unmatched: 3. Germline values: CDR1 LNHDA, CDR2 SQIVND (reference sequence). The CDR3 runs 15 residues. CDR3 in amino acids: CASSIGGGPYNEQFF. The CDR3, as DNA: TGTGCCAGTAGTATTGGCGGGGGGCCCTACAATGAGCAGTTCTTC.